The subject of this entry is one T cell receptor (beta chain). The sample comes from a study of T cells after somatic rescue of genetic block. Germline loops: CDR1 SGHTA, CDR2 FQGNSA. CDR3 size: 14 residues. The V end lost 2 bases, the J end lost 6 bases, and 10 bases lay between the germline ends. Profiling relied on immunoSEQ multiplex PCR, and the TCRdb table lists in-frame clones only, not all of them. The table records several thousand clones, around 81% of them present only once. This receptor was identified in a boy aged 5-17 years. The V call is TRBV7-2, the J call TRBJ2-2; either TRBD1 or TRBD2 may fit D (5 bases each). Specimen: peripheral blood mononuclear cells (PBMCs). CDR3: CASSLLGVAGELFF. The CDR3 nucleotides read TGTGCCAGCAGCTTATTGGGGGTGGCCGGGGAGCTGTTTTTT.